Listed here are 24 T cell receptor beta chains from one sample, sequenced in a study of blood T cell repertoires in COVID-19. Clones were read by immunoSEQ multiplex PCR, and TCRdb kept only the in-frame ones, dropping some. The sample holds 180,000 or so clones, 70% to 85% seen once. Sequenced input: peripheral blood. The receptors derive from a woman of 80 years or more with acute or convalescent COVID-19.

Here the CDR3 DNA reads TGTGCCAGCAGTTACGGGGACAGCTCCTACGAGCAGTACTTC. Translating it yields CASSYGDSSYEQYF. The chain has TRBV6-2 or TRBV6-3 and TRBJ2-7; 7 bases are shared with TRBD1. The CDR3 consists of 14 residues. The V and J ends lost 2 bases and 0 bases, in that order; junction bases with no gene match: 1. Germline V lookup: CDR1 MNHEY, CDR2 SVGEGT.

V and J are TRBV7-3 and TRBJ1-1; D might be TRBD1 (6 bases). Germline CDR1 and CDR2: SGHTA and FQGTGA. The length of the CDR3 is 15 residues. V gave up 5 bases and J gave up 1 base, with 14 bases separating them. CDR3 bases: TGTGCCAGCAGCCCCACAGGGCTCAGGAACACTGAAGCTTTCTTT. This sequence encodes CASSPTGLRNTEAFF.

The chain links TRBV2 to TRBJ2-5; 7 nucleotides match TRBD2. Germline-derived CDR1 and CDR2 are SNHLY and FYNNEI. Trimming took 4 bases from V and 5 from J; bases not matched to a gene: 10. The CDR3 has 15 amino acids. CDR3 loop: CASSVGGSQVETQYF. DNA of the CDR3: TGTGCCAGCAGTGTAGGCGGGAGTCAGGTCGAGACCCAGTACTTC.

The rearrangement links TRBV7-2 to TRBJ1-1, with D possibly matching TRBD1 (5 bases). The CDR3 contains 15 residues. Germline V CDR1 and CDR2: SGHTA, FQGNSA. Between the trimmed V and J ends, which lost 1 base and 3 bases, there was a span of 12 bases. The CDR3 spells CASSLVGSGHTEAFF. In DNA, the CDR3 is TGTGCCAGCAGCTTAGTGGGGTCAGGGCACACTGAAGCTTTCTTT.

This rearrangement joins TRBV5-6 to TRBJ2-5, with a weak D call TRBD2 (6 bases). Germline loops: CDR1 SGHDT, CDR2 YYEEEE. V lost 3 bases and J 1 base, leaving 10 bases between the germline ends. The CDR3 has 14 residues. The CDR3 nucleotides read TGTGCCAGCAGCTCGGACTACCTCCAAGAGACCCAGTACTTC. Residues: CASSSDYLQETQYF.

This clone was observed a single time. The chain recombines TRBV21-1 with TRBJ1-5; no check of the table's D call, TRBD1, against the DNA was made. TRBV21-1 counts as a pseudogene. CDR3 length: 15 residues. CDR3 loop: CASSTGTVSNQPQHF. In DNA form, the CDR3 reads TGTGCCAGCAGCACCGGGACAGTTAGCAATCAGCCCCAGCATTTT.

Only a few counts were recorded for this clone. This chain connects TRBV4-1 to TRBJ1-5; 8 bases line up with TRBD1. Trimming removed 2 bases from V and 5 bases from J; junction bases left unmatched: 11. Germline assignment: CDR1 MGHRA and CDR2 YSYEKL. This CDR3 contains 17 residues. The DNA for the CDR3 is TGCGCCAGCAGCCAAAAAAGACAGGACAGGGACGATCAGCCCCAGCATTTT. The encoded protein is CASSQKRQDRDDQPQHF.

This clone occurred once. The chain is built from TRBV7-2 and TRBJ1-2; possibly TRBD1 for D (5 bases). The germline gives CDR1 SGHTA, CDR2 FQGNSA. The V and J ends lost 5 bases and 3 bases respectively, with 16 bases between them. The CDR3 totals 15 residues. CDR3 nucleotide sequence: TGTGCCAGCAGCCCAGTTCTGGGGCCCGACTATGGCTACACCTTC. This gives the protein CASSPVLGPDYGYTF.

This chain links TRBV18 with TRBJ2-2; 7 bases are a match to TRBD1. V shed 6 bases, J shed 5 bases, and the junction held 6 bases outside the gene matches. The CDR3 has 14 amino acids. CDR1 and CDR2 from the germline V gene are KGHSH and LQKENI. The CDR3 DNA sequence: TGTGCCAGCTCGCCTTCGACAGGGACCGGGGAGCTGTTTTTT. Protein sequence: CASSPSTGTGELFF.

The chain has TRBV7-8 and TRBJ2-1; the D gene is possibly TRBD2 (5 bases). The CDR3 runs to 12 residues. Germline-derived CDR1 and CDR2 are SGHVS and FQNEAQ. V lost 0 bases to trimming and J lost 13 bases, with 10 bases between them. The CDR3 loop is CASSLAEGSQFF. As DNA, the CDR3 is TGTGCCAGCAGCTTAGCGGAAGGGAGTCAGTTCTTC.

This clone was found once. The chain recombines TRBV27 with TRBJ1-5; 8 nucleotides line up with TRBD1. This CDR3 comprises 17 residues. Germline values: CDR1 MNHEY, CDR2 SMNVEV (reference sequence). After removal of 6 bases from V and 1 base from J, the junction contained 11 bases not matched to a gene. The CDR3 region is CASSLYPGQGSNQPQHF. CDR3 DNA: TGTGCCAGCAGCCTTTACCCCGGACAGGGAAGCAATCAGCCCCAGCATTTT.

The gene calls are TRBV7-6 and TRBJ1-1; TRBD1 aligns across 7 bases. The trim removed 5 bases at V and 1 base at J, leaving 4 bases unmatched. Germline V gives CDR1 SGHVS, CDR2 FNYEAQ. This CDR3 region has 14 residues. The CDR3 loop reads CASSPRQGNTEAFF. The CDR3 bases are TGTGCCAGCAGCCCGCGACAGGGGAACACTGAAGCTTTCTTT.

This chain uses TRBV28 with TRBJ2-6, with D unclear. V was cut by 5 bases and J by 1 base, with 18 bases left in between. The V gene's germline CDR1 is MDHEN and CDR2 SYDVKM. This CDR3 contains 18 residues. The chain's CDR3 is CASSPRSYPPSGANVLTF. In DNA form, the CDR3 reads TGTGCCAGCAGTCCGCGGTCCTATCCCCCATCTGGGGCCAACGTCCTGACTTTC.

CDR3 bases: TGTGCCAGCAGCTTGAACACAGGGGGAGGCTATGGCTACACCTTC. It encodes CASSLNTGGGYGYTF. This chain uses TRBV5-6 with TRBJ1-2; 8 bases align to TRBD1. Germline trimming cut 1 base from V and 4 bases from J; bases unmatched to any gene: 6. This CDR3 comprises 15 residues. The germline CDR1 and CDR2 sequences are SGHDT and YYEEEE.

The chain couples TRBV11-2 to TRBJ2-7, with 11 bases that match TRBD2. Germline trimming cut 0 bases from V and 12 bases from J; bases unmatched to any gene: 1. From germline, CDR1 is SGHAT and CDR2 FQNNGV. The CDR3 runs to 12 residues. The CDR3 nucleotides are TGTGCCAGCAGCTTAGAGGGACTAGCGGTGTACTTC. Its translation is CASSLEGLAVYF.

The chain uses TRBV3-1 (or the pseudogene TRBV3-2) and TRBJ2-1; 13 bases fit TRBD2. Germline V gene lookup returns CDR1 LGHDT and CDR2 YNNKEL (reference sequence). CDR3 length: 22 amino acids. V trimming: 1 base; J trimming: 8 bases; junction bases outside the gene matches: 23. The DNA for the CDR3 is TGTGCCAGCAGCCAAGCGACCTATAAACCCGGACTAGCGGGAGAACGTCGGTATGAGCAGTTCTTC. It specifies CASSQATYKPGLAGERRYEQFF.

The genes are TRBV7-9 and TRBJ2-2; weak D call: TRBD1 (5 bases). This CDR3 has 16 residues. Germline V lookup: CDR1 SEHNR, CDR2 FQNEAQ (reference sequence). V dropped 5 bases and J dropped 0 bases, with 13 bases sitting between them. For the CDR3, the DNA is TGTGCCAGCAGCCAGGAGACAGTCACGAACACCGGGGAGCTGTTTTTT. Its translation: CASSQETVTNTGELFF.

The V gene is TRBV9, the J gene TRBJ1-6; tentative D call: TRBD1 (6 bases). The CDR3 length is 14 residues. Between the trimmed V and J ends, which lost 4 bases and 4 bases, there was a span of 9 bases. The V gene's germline CDR1 is SGDLS and CDR2 YYNGEE. The CDR3 DNA reads as TGTGCCAGCAGCCAAGGACAGTATAATTCACCCCTCCACTTT. Translated: CASSQGQYNSPLHF.

The table lists this clone with a count of one. The chain joins TRBV6-4 to TRBJ2-3, with 13 bases matching TRBD2. The length of the CDR3 is 17 residues. The germline gives CDR1 MRHNA, CDR2 SNTAGT. Unmatched junction bases numbered 4, after V lost 0 bases and J lost 4 bases. As DNA, the CDR3 is TGTGCCAGCAGTGACTCACAAACTAGCGGGGGGGCAGATACGCAGTATTTT. Translated, it gives CASSDSQTSGGADTQYF.

The chain is built from TRBV2 and TRBJ1-2, with D possibly being TRBD1 (5 bases). Germline CDR1 is SNHLY and CDR2 is FYNNEI. Trimming pared 4 bases from V and 8 bases from J, leaving 11 bases between. The CDR3 loop spans 12 amino acids. Here the CDR3 DNA reads TGTGCCAGCAGTGGCAGGGTCGGGGGCTACACCTTC. Amino acids: CASSGRVGGYTF.

J is TRBJ1-1 and V is TRBV7-7; no reliable D call. The CDR3 has 15 residues. Germline loops: CDR1 SSHAT, CDR2 FNYEAQ (reference sequence). V lost 7 bases, J lost 5 bases, and 20 bases lay in between. CDR3 sequence (DNA): TGTGCCAGCACCCCTATGGAGGGCGGGTTTACTGAAGCTTTCTTT. Translating gives CASTPMEGGFTEAFF.

This clone appeared many times. The chain links TRBV30 to TRBJ2-1, with D tentatively TRBD2 (5 bases). Germline V CDR1 and CDR2: GTSNPN, SVGIG (reference sequence). Trimming left V 1 base short and J 5 bases short, with 9 bases between. The CDR3 has 13 amino acids. CDR3 bases: TGTGCCTGGAGTGCCGGGATTCACAATGAGCAGTTCTTC. The encoded protein is CAWSAGIHNEQFF.

The chain joins TRBV3-1 (or the pseudogene TRBV3-2) to TRBJ2-2; the match to TRBD1 covers 11 bases. From germline, CDR1 is LGHDT and CDR2 YNNKEL (reference sequence). The ends lost 4 bases at V and 7 bases at J; junction bases unmatched: 5. The CDR3 totals 15 residues. The CDR3 DNA sequence: TGTGCCAGCAGCCCCCGGGACAGGGGGAACGGGGAGCTGTTTTTT. This sequence encodes CASSPRDRGNGELFF.

The chain recombines TRBV6-6 with TRBJ1-2, with D tentatively TRBD1 (5 bases). V was cut by 4 bases and J by 7 bases, with 16 bases left in between. The length of the CDR3 is 14 residues. The V gene's germline CDR1 is MNHNY and CDR2 SVGAGI (reference sequence). This chain's CDR3 is CASSSSQGWSGYTF. In DNA, the CDR3 is TGTGCCAGCAGTTCCTCTCAGGGTTGGTCTGGCTACACCTTC.